Reported below is one TCR beta chain. The PCR used 60 Vbeta and 13 Jbeta primers. Profiling relied on immunoSEQ multiplex PCR, and the TCRdb table lists in-frame clones only, not all of them. Found here are nearly 200,000 clones; the top ten clones hold 0.7% to 0.8%. The data were obtained in a study of cytomegalovirus exposure and HLA in healthy donors. The source is a boy younger than 18 in good health and CMV-seronegative. Sequencing was done on a sample of PBMCs.

The CDR3 here is CSVQGGSYEQYF. CDR3 sequence (DNA): TGCAGCGTCCAAGGCGGTTCCTACGAGCAGTACTTC. V gene TRBV29-1 combines with J gene TRBJ2-7, with D unclear. CDR3 size: 12 residues. The V gene lost 6 bases and the J gene lost 1 base, with 10 bases spanning the gap. The germline V gene encodes CDR1 SQVTM and CDR2 ANQGSEA.